These T cell receptor beta chains were read from a single sample in a study of a mutant IDH1 vaccine in newly diagnosed glioma. Repertoires were generated with immunoSEQ multiplex PCR, while TCRdb's copy carries only in-frame clones and drops some. There are approximately 50,000 clones in the sample; approximately 87% occur only once, and roughly 1.5% lies in the top ten. For these receptors, no antigen is known. This specimen consisted of PBMCs, obtained from a glioma patient whose treatment included an IDH1 peptide vaccine. These receptors all stem from a middle-aged man with glioma. Both conserved end residues are part of each CDR3. A row's size may be missing; if present it is once, few, many or a size class.

14	.	TRBJ2-3	TRBV2	CASRAGTGPNTQYF
13	.	TRBJ2-7	TRBV6-1	CASNLAGAYEQYF
14	.	TRBJ2-5	TRBV4-1	CASSQEQGTETQYF
18	few	TRBJ2-1	TRBV10-3	CAIREAELGTSIVDEQFF
13	.	TRBJ2-7	TRBV6-5	CASSYGRDYEQYF
15	.	TRBJ1-1	TRBV5-4	CASSLGGAMNTEAFF
13	.	TRBJ2-7	TRBV5-6	CASSNPGFYEQYF
16	.	TRBJ1-5	TRBV12-2	CASRQMGGAGNQPQHF
15	.	TRBJ2-2	TRBV19	CASSIRGANTGELFF
14	.	TRBJ2-3	TRBV5-1	CASSPGTSGATQYF
14	.	TRBJ2-3	TRBV5-4	CASSHPGMSDTQYF
15	.	TRBJ2-7	TRBV4-1	CASSHSDRGAYEQYF
13	.	TRBJ2-1	TRBV2	CASSYSGRGEQFF
14	.	TRBJ2-1	TRBV11-3	CASSPRQGLWGQFF
16	.	TRBJ2-1	TRBV6-6	CASSYVSGRIGNEQFF
16	.	TRBJ1-5	TRBV18	CASSPPGTGKDQPQHF
16	.	TRBJ1-4	TRBV4-3	CASSKEGQGAPEKLFF
15	.	TRBJ1-1	TRBV6-6	CASSFPGTGSTEAFF
14	few	TRBJ2-1	TRBV29-1	CSTLHGRDINEQFF
16	.	TRBJ2-3	TRBV5-1	CASSPGTGSSTDTQYF
14	.	TRBJ2-1	TRBV2	CAQLAQGLVSEQFF
15	.	TRBJ2-1	TRBV6-5	CASSYRSGANNEQFF
19	.	TRBJ2-2	TRBV27	CASRPKGQGIGMGTGELFF
13	.	TRBJ1-1	TRBV27	CASRGPLPFETFF
13	.	TRBJ1-3	TRBV15	CATRERSGNTIYF
12	.	TRBJ2-3	TRBV18	CASSLITDTQYF
13	.	TRBJ1-5	TRBV27	CASSRTGDQPQHF
15	.	TRBJ2-5	TRBV6-6	CASSRRAGGGETQYF
13	.	TRBJ2-3	TRBV7-9	CASSTGYTDTQYF
11	.	TRBJ1-2	TRBV6-6	CASSWNDGYTF
16	.	TRBJ2-3	TRBV27	CASPRLDRKSTDTQYF
18	.	TRBJ2-2	TRBV19	CASSMLVRGIGDTGELFF
15	.	TRBJ2-2	TRBV5-1	CASSLDPGITGELFF
14	.	TRBJ2-5	TRBV4-1	CASSPQGQAETQYF
16	.	TRBJ2-1	TRBV27	CASSFVVGQGYNEQFF
13	.	TRBJ2-7	TRBV19	CASSIRVFNEQYF
12	.	TRBJ1-1	TRBV14	CASSLLRGLAFF
14	once	TRBJ1-1	TRBV5-1	CASSLASRGQEAFF
16	.	TRBJ2-2	TRBV9	CASSVGGNTHTGELFF
16	.	TRBJ1-1	TRBV10-3	CAISESEGASNTEAFF
15	.	TRBJ1-5	TRBV11-2	CASNTGTGLNQPQHF
12	.	TRBJ2-7	TRBV7-9	CASSPTGYEQYF
17	.	TRBJ2-2	TRBV11-3	CASSSSRGGGNTGELFF
13	.	TRBJ2-2	TRBV11-2	CASSVTGGGELFF
15	.	TRBJ2-3	TRBV6-1	CASSESVSGKDTQYF
15	.	TRBJ2-2	TRBV4-2	CASSRIAANTGELFF
15	.	TRBJ2-1	TRBV6-6	CASIPGRAGRNEQFF
14	.	TRBJ2-7	TRBV27	CASSSRLDTYEQYF
15	.	TRBJ2-6	TRBV4-1	CASTPSSFGANVLTF
14	.	TRBJ2-5	TRBV11-2	CASSATRWGETQYF
17	.	TRBJ2-3	TRBV10-2	CASSGTSGRVIADTQYF
14	.	TRBJ1-5	TRBV19	CASSRRTGNQPQHF
17	.	TRBJ2-3	TRBV7-2	CASSPNKIAGVTDTQYF